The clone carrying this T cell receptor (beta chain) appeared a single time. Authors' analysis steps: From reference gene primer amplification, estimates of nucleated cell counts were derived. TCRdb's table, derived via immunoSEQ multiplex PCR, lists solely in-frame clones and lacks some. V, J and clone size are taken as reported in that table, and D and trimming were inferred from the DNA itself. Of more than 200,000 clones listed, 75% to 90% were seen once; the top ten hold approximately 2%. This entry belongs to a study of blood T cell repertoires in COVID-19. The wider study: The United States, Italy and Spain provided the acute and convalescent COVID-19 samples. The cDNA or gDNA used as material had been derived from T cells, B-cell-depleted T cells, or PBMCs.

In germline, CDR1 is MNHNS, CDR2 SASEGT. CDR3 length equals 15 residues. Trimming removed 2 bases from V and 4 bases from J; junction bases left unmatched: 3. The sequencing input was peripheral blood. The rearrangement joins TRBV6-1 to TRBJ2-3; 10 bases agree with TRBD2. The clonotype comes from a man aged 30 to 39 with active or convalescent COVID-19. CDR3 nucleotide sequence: TGTGCCAGCAGTGAACGTCTAGCGGGGGCAGATACGCAGTATTTT. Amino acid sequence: CASSERLAGADTQYF.